The 32 T cell receptor beta chains given below trace back to one sample, sequenced in a study of blood T cells in healthy people across ages. Next came a second PCR, run for about 6 to 12 cycles, which used a sample-barcoded 5' primer along with a J-beta primer mix. Using its own MiXCR run on the 5' RACE reads, TCRdb lists one record per CDR3 protein. The table lists 950,000 to 1,200,000 distinct CDR3 sequences, around two fifths of them singletons, with about 12% in the top ten. The sample consisted of blood. These receptors all stem from a man aged 18 to 30 in good health.

The chain combines TRBV29-1 with TRBJ1-5, with 9 positions matching TRBD1. CDR1 and CDR2 from the germline V gene are SQVTM and ANQGSEA. The junction had 6 bases not matched to a gene; V was cut back by 6 bases and J by 0 bases. CDR3 length: 15 amino acids. DNA of the CDR3: TGCAGCGTAGCCCGGACAGGGGATAGCAATCAGCCCCAGCATTTT. Translation gives CSVARTGDSNQPQHF.

The chain joins TRBV3-1 to TRBJ1-1; the D gene is possibly TRBD1 (6 bases). V lost 4 bases to trimming and J lost 0 bases, with 15 bases between them. This CDR3 is 16 amino acids long. Looked up from germline, CDR1 is LGHDT and CDR2 is YNNKEL (reference sequence). CDR3 protein: CASSPWTDRMNTEAFF. The CDR3 DNA follows: TGTGCCAGCAGCCCCTGGACAGACCGCATGAACACTGAAGCTTTCTTT.

V usage is TRBV30 and J usage is TRBJ2-3, with TRBD1 as a possible D gene (5 bases). The CDR3 loop spans 13 amino acids. Trimming took 7 bases from V and 0 from J, leaving 11 bases between them. CDR1 GTSNPN and CDR2 SVGIG come from the germline V gene (reference sequence). CDR3 sequence reads: CASDITSTDTQYF. CDR3 bases: TGTGCCTCGGACATTACTAGCACAGATACGCAGTATTTT. The full variable domain, completed using reference TRBV30 and TRBJ2-3, is SQTIHQWPATLVQPVGSPLSLECTVEGTSNPNLYWYRQAAGRGLQLLFYSVGIGQISSEVPQNLSASRPQDRQFILSSKKLLLSDSGFYLCASDITSTDTQYFGPGTRLTVL.

The gene calls are TRBV11-2 and TRBJ2-3, with 7 bases lining up with TRBD1. This CDR3 has 17 residues. Germline V CDR1 and CDR2: SGHAT, FQNNGV. Trimming cost V 5 bases and J 0 bases; bases outside gene matches: 11. The chain's CDR3 is CASSLDHRGYSTDTQYF. The CDR3 nucleotides read TGTGCCAGCAGCCTCGATCACAGGGGATATAGCACAGATACGCAGTATTTT.

The chain recombines TRBV7-3 with TRBJ2-1; 8 bases are a match to TRBD1. Looked up from germline, CDR1 is SGHTA and CDR2 is FQGTGA. The CDR3 totals 19 residues. V dropped 1 base and J dropped 0; count of bases not matched to a gene: 11. The CDR3 DNA follows: TGTGCCAGCAGCTTAAGAGGCGGACAGGGCGTAAGCTCCTACAATGAGCAGTTCTTC. Translating gives CASSLRGGQGVSSYNEQFF. The full variable domain, completed using reference TRBV7-3 and TRBJ2-1, is GAGVSQTPSNKVTEKGKYVELRCDPISGHTALYWYRQSLGQGPEFLIYFQGTGAADDSGLPNDRFFAVRPEGSVSTLKIQRTERGDSAVYLCASSLRGGQGVSSYNEQFFGPGTRLTVL.

This rearrangement joins TRBV29-1 to TRBJ1-1, with D possibly being TRBD1 (5 bases). V shed 8 bases and J shed 3 bases, with 10 bases lying between them. CDR1 and CDR2 (germline): SQVTM, ANQGSEA. The CDR3 is 11 amino acids. In nucleotides, the CDR3 is TGCAGCCCTCAGACAGACACTGAAGCTTTCTTT. It is translated as CSPQTDTEAFF.

The rearrangement links TRBV20-1 to TRBJ1-4; TRBD1 might be the D (5 bases). This CDR3 region has 17 residues. Germline V gene lookup returns CDR1 DFQATT and CDR2 SNEGSKA (reference sequence). Trimming stripped 0 bases from V and 0 bases from J, with 14 bases between. The CDR3 coding sequence is TGCAGTGCTAGAGATAGAAGGGCAGGGTCAACTAATGAAAAACTGTTTTTT. It codes for CSARDRRAGSTNEKLFF.

This chain connects TRBV25-1 to TRBJ2-1, with D perhaps assigned TRBD1 or TRBD2 (6 bases each). This CDR3 has 16 amino acids. From germline, CDR1 is MGHDK and CDR2 SYGVNS. The ends were cut back, 4 bases at V and 5 bases at J, with 18 bases in the middle. As DNA, the CDR3 is TGTGCCAGCAGTGCAAACTTTGAGGGGGGAAACAATGAGCAGTTCTTC. This encodes CASSANFEGGNNEQFF. The variable domain in full, completed from reference TRBV25-1 and TRBJ2-1, reads EADIYQTPRYLVIGTGKKITLECSQTMGHDKMYWYQQDPGMELHLIHYSYGVNSTEKGDLSSESTVSRIRTEHFPLTLESARPSHTSQYLCASSANFEGGNNEQFFGPGTRLTVL.

The chain uses TRBV29-1 and TRBJ2-1, with D perhaps matching TRBD2 (5 bases). The assigned J gene may be wrong: the sequence end matches TRBJ2-7 better. The V gene's germline CDR1 is SQVTM and CDR2 ANQGSEA. This CDR3 region has 16 residues. CDR3 nucleotide sequence: TGCAGCGTCGATGGACTGTGGAAAAGCTCCTACAATGAGCAGTACTTC. Its translation: CSVDGLWKSSYNEQYF.

This clonotype was counted between two and nine times. V is TRBV6-2 or TRBV6-3 and J is TRBJ1-6; no definite D call. Per germline, CDR1 MNHEY and CDR2 SVGEGT. This CDR3 comprises 16 residues. V was shortened by 6 bases and J by 0 bases, with 12 bases between the two germline ends. The CDR3 nucleotides are TGTGCCAGCAGCCCCGGACTAAGCTCCTATAATTCACCCCTCCACTTT. Translating gives CASSPGLSSYNSPLHF.

Regarding this clonotype: Just one base apart from a much larger clone, this may be a read error. The chain is built from TRBV4-3 and TRBJ2-3; the D is unclear. Germline-derived CDR1 and CDR2 are LGHNA and YSLEER. Trimming pared 4 bases from V and 3 bases from J, leaving 11 bases between. CDR3 length equals 14 residues. CDR3 protein: CASSPTNVTDTQYF. In DNA form, the CDR3 reads TGCGCCAGCAGCCCCACGAACGTGACAGATACGCAGTATTTT.

This clonotype was seen more than once but under ten times. V gene TRBV6-2 or TRBV6-3 combines with J gene TRBJ2-5; 10 nucleotides align to TRBD2. This CDR3 has 17 amino acids. Germline V lookup: CDR1 MNHEY, CDR2 SVGEGT. V lost 2 bases, J lost 1 base, and 7 bases stayed unmatched. The CDR3 sequence: CASSYRYGLAVQETQYF. The CDR3, as DNA: TGTGCCAGCAGTTACCGGTATGGACTAGCGGTCCAAGAGACCCAGTACTTC.

The gene calls are TRBV3-1 and TRBJ1-2; 7 bases line up with TRBD1. CDR1 LGHDT and CDR2 YNNKEL come from the germline V gene (reference sequence). The CDR3 sequence is 13 residues long. The junction had 4 bases not matched to a gene; V was cut back by 6 bases and J by 3 bases. CDR3: CASRHRGDYGYTF. The CDR3 DNA sequence: TGTGCCAGCAGACACAGGGGTGACTATGGCTACACCTTC.

The chain recombines TRBV5-1 with TRBJ1-4; TRBD1 is a possible D gene (5 bases). The CDR3 has 15 residues. Trimming stripped 3 bases from V and 2 bases from J, with 11 bases between. Per germline, CDR1 SGHRS and CDR2 YFSETQ. CDR3 in amino acids: CASSWSGRTNEKLFF. The CDR3, as DNA: TGCGCCAGCAGCTGGTCGGGGCGTACTAATGAAAAACTGTTTTTT.

The chain has TRBV7-9 and TRBJ2-1; 10 positions agree with TRBD2. Germline V gene lookup returns CDR1 SEHNR and CDR2 FQNEAQ (reference sequence). The CDR3 covers 14 residues. The V gene end was trimmed by 11 bases and the J gene end by 5 bases; junction bases not matched to a gene: 9. The CDR3 region has the DNA TGTGCCGGTCTAGCGGGGGAGGGAGACAATGAGCAGTTCTTC. Translating gives CAGLAGEGDNEQFF.

This clonotype came up many times. The V gene is TRBV4-2, the J gene TRBJ2-1, with TRBD1 matching 7 bases. The CDR3 loop spans 15 amino acids. V was pared by 4 bases and J by 1 base, with 4 bases of the junction left unmatched. The germline V gene encodes CDR1 LGHNA and CDR2 YNFKEQ. CDR3 in amino acids: CASSLDRRSYNEQFF. CDR3 DNA: TGTGCCAGCAGCCTGGACAGGAGGTCCTACAATGAGCAGTTCTTC.

V and J are TRBV12-3 or TRBV12-4 and TRBJ1-1, with D possibly matching TRBD1 (5 bases). V was cut by 4 bases and J by 6 bases, with 9 bases left in between. The length of the CDR3 is 12 residues. CDR3 DNA sequence: TGTGCCAGCAGTTCAGGGATCCCTGAAGCTTTCTTT. It is translated as CASSSGIPEAFF.

A remark on this clonotype: A single base separates this from a much larger clone, so it may be a read error. V gene TRBV20-1 combines with J gene TRBJ2-3; no firm D call. This CDR3 is 13 amino acids long. Trimming stripped 4 bases from V and 0 bases from J, with 8 bases between. Germline V gene sequence: CDR1 DFQATT, CDR2 SNEGSKA (reference sequence). CDR3 DNA: TGCAGTGCTATGGTTAGTAGCACAGATACGCAGTATTTT. This encodes CSAMVSSTDTQYF.

This clonotype was counted a few times. The V gene is TRBV7-8, the J gene TRBJ2-5; no reliable D call. This CDR3 spans 15 amino acids. Deletions cut 1 base from V and 3 bases from J, with 12 bases between. The V gene's germline CDR1 is SGHVS and CDR2 FQNEAQ. DNA for the CDR3: TGTGCCAGCAGCTTAGGCCGGGTCTCGGAAGAGACCCAGTACTTC. Translated, it gives CASSLGRVSEETQYF.

The chain recombines TRBV25-1 with TRBJ2-5; 8 bases fit TRBD1. CDR1 is MGHDK, CDR2 SYGVNS, per germline. This CDR3 spans 17 amino acids. V gave up 3 bases and J gave up 1 base; unmatched junction bases: 10. Here the CDR3 reads CASSDPDREGRQETQYF. In nucleotides, the CDR3 is TGTGCCAGCAGTGACCCGGACAGGGAAGGCCGCCAAGAGACCCAGTACTTC. Based on the CDR3 plus reference TRBV25-1 and TRBJ2-5, the full variable domain is EADIYQTPRYLVIGTGKKITLECSQTMGHDKMYWYQQDPGMELHLIHYSYGVNSTEKGDLSSESTVSRIRTEHFPLTLESARPSHTSQYLCASSDPDREGRQETQYFGPGTRLLVL.

This chain links TRBV14 with TRBJ2-7, with 7 bases matching TRBD1. The J call may be in error: the DNA end matches TRBJ2-4 better. There are 14 residues in the CDR3. CDR1 is SGHDN and CDR2 is FVKESK in the germline V gene. The CDR3 nucleotides read TGTGCCAGCAGCCAGGGACAGAGCCCAGACATTCAGTACTTC. Protein: CASSQGQSPDIQYF.

V is TRBV7-3 and J is TRBJ2-5, with 8 positions matching TRBD2. The V segment lost 6 bases and the J segment 11 bases; nucleotides outside the gene matches: 11. Germline V CDR1 and CDR2: SGHTA, FQGTGA. This CDR3 region has 13 residues. CDR3 amino acids: CASSGISGDEQYF. CDR3 sequence (DNA): TGTGCCAGCAGTGGGATTAGCGGGGATGAGCAGTACTTC.

This clonotype was observed a handful of times. The chain employs TRBV7-2 and TRBJ1-1, with D uncertain. The CDR3 length is 15 residues. Germline V lookup: CDR1 SGHTA, CDR2 FQGNSA. V was trimmed by 6 bases and J by 1 base, leaving 15 bases between them. CDR3 region: CASRWGWEGNTEAFF. The DNA of the CDR3 is TGTGCCAGCAGATGGGGATGGGAGGGGAACACTGAAGCTTTCTTT.

This clonotype was recorded a few times. CDR3 bases: TGTGCCATCAGTTTAGTGCCAGGGAGGAACATTCAGTACTTC. Translating gives CAISLVPGRNIQYF. The rearrangement links TRBV10-3 to TRBJ2-4, with D maybe TRBD2 (6 bases). Trimming took 5 bases from V and 7 from J, leaving 15 bases between them. Germline V lookup: CDR1 ENHRY, CDR2 SYGVKD. This CDR3 contains 14 residues.

This rearrangement joins TRBV3-1 to TRBJ1-1, with D maybe TRBD1 (5 bases). Trimming took off 10 bases at V and 1 base at J, with 13 bases between the two ends. CDR1 and CDR2 from the germline V gene are LGHDT and YNNKEL (reference sequence). This CDR3 comprises 13 residues. The CDR3 sequence is CATRLDRNTEAFF. Here the CDR3 DNA reads TGTGCCACCAGGTTAGACAGGAACACTGAAGCTTTCTTT.

This rearrangement joins TRBV12-3 or TRBV12-4 to TRBJ2-1, with 7 bases lining up with TRBD2. The length of the CDR3 is 14 residues. The junction had 3 bases not matched to a gene; V was cut back by 0 bases and J by 7 bases. CDR3 DNA: TGTGCCAGCAGTTTAGCGAGCGGGGTGAATGAGCAGTTCTTC. Residues: CASSLASGVNEQFF.

The chain employs TRBV7-3 and TRBJ1-1; 7 nucleotides line up with TRBD1. Germline V lookup: CDR1 SGHTA, CDR2 FQGTGA. The CDR3 covers 16 residues. J lost 1 base, V lost 1 base, and 6 bases had no gene match. This CDR3 is CASSLKAWTGNTEAFF. CDR3 DNA: TGTGCCAGCAGCTTAAAGGCGTGGACAGGGAACACTGAAGCTTTCTTT.

The chain joins TRBV5-1 to TRBJ1-4; 7 bases fit TRBD1. After removal of 4 bases from V and 8 bases from J, the junction contained 8 bases not matched to a gene. Germline lookup yields CDR1 SGHRS and CDR2 YFSETQ. This CDR3 has 14 residues. This CDR3 reads CASSNQGDREKLFF. The CDR3 coding sequence is TGCGCCAGCAGCAACCAGGGGGACAGAGAAAAACTGTTTTTT.

The V call is TRBV4-2, the J call TRBJ2-1; D may be TRBD2 (5 bases). V lost 4 bases to trimming and J lost 13 bases, with 17 bases between them. This CDR3 region has 13 residues. From germline, CDR1 is LGHNA and CDR2 YNFKEQ. CDR3 DNA: TGTGCCAGCAGCCGCGGGTTAGGAGAGACCCAGTTCTTC. This encodes CASSRGLGETQFF.

This clonotype turned up a few times. This chain links TRBV12-3 or TRBV12-4 with TRBJ1-2; D not resolved. The CDR3 length is 14 residues. Trimming shortened V by 4 bases and J by 8 bases, and 17 bases separated the two germline ends. DNA of the CDR3: TGTGCCAGCAGTTCAACCGACACGGCCTGGGGCTACACCTTC. This codes for CASSSTDTAWGYTF.

This clonotype came up a few times. This chain uses TRBV6-2 or TRBV6-3 with TRBJ1-1, with D unresolved. Trimming removed 4 bases from V and 2 bases from J, with 5 bases in between. The CDR3 length is 12 residues. CDR1 and CDR2 (germline): MNHEY, SVGEGT. The CDR3 reads CASSWINTEAFF. The CDR3 DNA follows: TGTGCCAGCAGTTGGATAAACACTGAAGCTTTCTTT.

This clonotype was seen more than once but under ten times. This chain uses TRBV27 with TRBJ2-2; no clear D. Trimming took off 5 bases at V and 6 bases at J, with 10 bases between the two ends. The CDR3 extends over 13 amino acids. Per germline, CDR1 MNHEY and CDR2 SMNVEV (reference sequence). CDR3 loop: CASSPSVPGELFF. In DNA form, the CDR3 reads TGTGCCAGCAGTCCATCGGTCCCCGGGGAGCTGTTTTTT.